Each of the 23 T cell receptor beta chains below was sequenced from the same sample in a study of T cell responses to AZD1222 COVID-19 vaccine. The data were produced by immunoSEQ multiplex PCR, yet TCRdb's version contains in-frame clones alone and is incomplete. The repertoire includes roughly 120,000 clones, 70% to 90% of them detected once, and more than 6.5% sits in the top ten. The sequencing used peripheral blood, collected on day 0 of AZD1222 vaccination. These receptor sequences come from an adult in good health.

This chain joins TRBV7-2 and TRBJ2-7; 8 nucleotides agree with TRBD2. The length of the CDR3 is 15 residues. Unmatched junction bases numbered 12, after V lost 2 bases and J lost 9 bases. Per germline, CDR1 SGHTA and CDR2 FQGNSA. The DNA for the CDR3 is TGTGCCAGCAGCTTATTTCTAGGGGGAGCGGGGGCGCAGTACTTC. Translating it yields CASSLFLGGAGAQYF.

This clone appeared a few times. The chain recombines TRBV29-1 with TRBJ2-7; D not certain. V was shortened by 4 bases and J by 3 bases, with 13 bases between the two germline ends. The CDR3 is 13 residues long. The germline CDR1 and CDR2 sequences are SQVTM and ANQGSEA. The CDR3 loop reads CSVGYASLYEQYF. The CDR3 DNA reads as TGCAGCGTTGGATATGCGTCTCTCTACGAGCAGTACTTC.

The chain uses TRBV10-2 and TRBJ2-1; D may be TRBD1 (6 bases). Trimming took 1 base from V and 3 from J, leaving 13 bases between them. Germline CDR1 and CDR2: WSHSY and SAAADI. The CDR3 sequence is 16 residues long. DNA of the CDR3: TGCGCCAGCAGTGAGTTTCAGGGGATAAGCTACAATGAGCAGTTCTTC. It yields the protein CASSEFQGISYNEQFF.

V usage is TRBV6-5 and J usage is TRBJ1-1; perhaps TRBD1 as D (5 bases). CDR3 size: 15 residues. With 2 bases removed from V and 5 bases from J, the gap between germline ends came to 15 bases. Germline CDR1 reads MNHEY; CDR2 reads SVGAGI. CDR3 loop: CASSYPPGILTEAFF. The CDR3, as DNA: TGTGCCAGCAGTTACCCGCCAGGGATTCTAACTGAAGCTTTCTTT.

The J gene is TRBJ2-3, the V gene TRBV15; D tentatively reads TRBD1 or TRBD2 (5 bases each). Per germline, CDR1 LNHNV and CDR2 YYDKDF (reference sequence). Trimming took 0 bases from V and 8 from J, leaving 15 bases between them. The CDR3 length is 15 residues. The CDR3 reads CATSRDLGDARTQYF. The DNA of the CDR3 is TGTGCCACCAGCAGAGATCTTGGGGACGCCCGTACGCAGTATTTT.

In its sample, this clone was seen a few times. CDR3 sequence reads: CASEFPGQPNEKLFF. CDR3 in DNA: TGTGCCAGTGAGTTTCCCGGACAACCTAATGAAAAACTGTTTTTT. The rearrangement uses TRBV19 and TRBJ1-4, with D tentatively TRBD1 (5 bases). The CDR3 consists of 15 residues. Trimming removed 8 bases from V and 3 bases from J, with 16 bases in between. Per the germline V gene, CDR1 is LNHDA and CDR2 is SQIVND (reference sequence).

This clone was counted once. The gene calls are TRBV29-1 and TRBJ2-7; 8 nucleotides match TRBD1. This CDR3 has 13 amino acids. The germline gives CDR1 SQVTM, CDR2 ANQGSEA. Trimming at V came to 4 bases and at J to 3 bases, leaving 5 bases not matched to a gene. CDR3 nucleotides: TGCAGCGTTGGGACAGGGAGTATCTACGAGCAGTACTTC. Translating it yields CSVGTGSIYEQYF.

The chain has TRBV6-1 and TRBJ2-3; TRBD1 agrees at 8 bases. In germline, CDR1 is MNHNS, CDR2 SASEGT. The junction had 8 bases not matched to a gene; V was cut back by 4 bases and J by 2 bases. This CDR3 region has 16 residues. The CDR3 nucleotides are TGTGCCAGCAGTGCCCAGGGGGCGGCCCTCACAGATACGCAGTATTTT. Residues: CASSAQGAALTDTQYF.

J is TRBJ2-7 and V is TRBV20-1; D not certain. V lost 7 bases and J 2 bases, leaving 9 bases between the germline ends. CDR3 length: 11 residues. Germline values: CDR1 DFQATT, CDR2 SNEGSKA (reference sequence). The CDR3 DNA reads as TGCAGTGGATCAGTTACCTACGAGCAGTACTTC. It yields the protein CSGSVTYEQYF.

J is TRBJ1-1 and V is TRBV7-9, with D possibly being TRBD1 (5 bases). This CDR3 has 13 amino acids. Germline V CDR1 and CDR2: SEHNR, FQNEAQ (reference sequence). V lost 7 bases and J 4 bases, leaving 13 bases between the germline ends. The CDR3 bases are TGTGCCAGCACCCCTGTGGGGGGCACTGAAGCTTTCTTT. Translating gives CASTPVGGTEAFF.

The gene calls are TRBV2 and TRBJ1-5; 7 positions match TRBD1. Trimming cost V 2 bases and J 6 bases; bases outside gene matches: 7. The V gene's germline CDR1 is SNHLY and CDR2 FYNNEI. CDR3 length: 15 amino acids. CDR3 in DNA: TGTGCCAGCAGTGAAAACAGGGGAGAGGGTCAGCCCCAGCATTTT. As protein: CASSENRGEGQPQHF.

This clone was detected only once. V usage is TRBV27 and J usage is TRBJ2-7; D is unclear. Germline CDR1 and CDR2: MNHEY and SMNVEV (reference sequence). Trimming took 7 bases from V and 5 from J, leaving 18 bases between them. The CDR3 runs to 14 residues. This chain's CDR3 is CASNRAGPTNEQYF. The CDR3 DNA reads TGTGCCAGCAACCGGGCAGGCCCAACCAACGAGCAGTACTTC.

The chain employs TRBV19 and TRBJ2-7, with 8 bases matching TRBD1. Germline CDR1 reads LNHDA; CDR2 reads SQIVND (reference sequence). V lost 3 bases to trimming and J lost 4 bases; unmatched junction nucleotides: 11. The CDR3 contains 16 residues. CDR3 DNA: TGTGCCAGTAGTATGGCAGGGGGCACCTACGTTTACGAGCAGTACTTC. Protein: CASSMAGGTYVYEQYF. Combining the CDR3 with reference TRBV19 and TRBJ2-7 gives the whole variable domain DGGITQSPKYLFRKEGQNVTLSCEQNLNHDAMYWYRQDPGQGLRLIYYSQIVNDFQKGDIAEGYSVSREKKESFPLTVTSAQKNPTAFYLCASSMAGGTYVYEQYFGPGTRLTVT.

The rearrangement joins TRBV15 to TRBJ2-7; the match to TRBD1 covers 7 bases. V lost 0 bases to trimming and J lost 2 bases; unmatched junction nucleotides: 4. CDR1 and CDR2 (germline): LNHNV, YYDKDF (reference sequence). This CDR3 is 15 amino acids long. In nucleotides, the CDR3 is TGTGCCACCAGCAGAGAGACAGGGAGAGCCTACGAGCAGTACTTC. Translated, it gives CATSRETGRAYEQYF.

The V and J genes are TRBV10-3 and TRBJ1-1; weak D call: TRBD1 (5 bases). The germline V gene encodes CDR1 ENHRY and CDR2 SYGVKD. This CDR3 has 11 amino acids. The CDR3 DNA reads TGTGGGTCTAGCAGGGACACTGAAGCTTTCTTT. This gives the protein CGSSRDTEAFF.

This chain uses TRBV5-4 with TRBJ2-1, with 7 bases matching TRBD2. The CDR3 covers 15 residues. The V gene's germline CDR1 is SGHNT and CDR2 YYREEE (reference sequence). The V segment lost 3 bases and the J segment 2 bases; nucleotides outside the gene matches: 5. The CDR3 loop reads CASSWGGSPYNEQFF. CDR3 DNA sequence: TGTGCCAGCAGCTGGGGGGGAAGTCCCTACAATGAGCAGTTCTTC. Variable domain in full (rest from reference TRBV5-4 and TRBJ2-1): ETGVTQSPTHLIKTRGQQVTLRCSSQSGHNTVSWYQQALGQGPQFIFQYYREEENGRGNFPPRFSGLQFPNYSSELNVNALELDDSALYLCASSWGGSPYNEQFFGPGTRLTVL.

The chain recombines TRBV28 with TRBJ2-7; 7 bases match TRBD2. Germline CDR1 reads MDHEN; CDR2 reads SYDVKM. V was pared by 1 base and J by 0 bases, with 6 bases of the junction left unmatched. CDR3 size: 16 residues. The CDR3 sequence is CASSLSGRGFSYEQYF. The CDR3 DNA follows: TGTGCCAGCAGTTTATCTGGGCGGGGGTTCTCCTACGAGCAGTACTTC.

The genes are TRBV5-4 and TRBJ2-1; 10 bases fit TRBD2. With 4 bases clipped from V and 7 bases from J, the junction kept 8 bases outside the gene matches. The CDR3 contains 15 residues. The V gene's germline CDR1 is SGHNT and CDR2 YYREEE (reference sequence). In nucleotides, the CDR3 is TGTGCCAGCAGCCTTCCTAGCGGGAGAAGTAATGAGCAGTTCTTC. Residues: CASSLPSGRSNEQFF.

This chain uses TRBV27 with TRBJ2-7; 9 bases map to TRBD2. Trimming took 3 bases from V and 2 from J; bases not matched to a gene: 11. CDR3 length: 17 amino acids. Germline V gene sequence: CDR1 MNHEY, CDR2 SMNVEV (reference sequence). CDR3 nucleotide sequence: TGTGCCAGCAGTTTGGCCAACCCGGGACTAGCCGCCTACGAGCAGTACTTC. Encoded protein: CASSLANPGLAAYEQYF.

The gene calls are TRBV28 and TRBJ2-1; 9 nucleotides agree with TRBD2. Germline V gene data show CDR1 as MDHEN and CDR2 as SYDVKM. The CDR3 runs to 16 residues. J was trimmed by 5 bases and V by 0 bases; bases with no gene match: 5. CDR3 sequence (DNA): TGTGCCAGCAGTTTATGGGCCAGCGGGGGGAACAATGAGCAGTTCTTC. Translated, it gives CASSLWASGGNNEQFF.

The table lists this clone with a count of one. The chain combines TRBV7-8 with TRBJ2-7; D may match TRBD1 or TRBD2 (6 bases each). This CDR3 region has 15 residues. Germline loops: CDR1 SGHVS, CDR2 FQNEAQ. V was clipped by 0 bases and J by 2 bases, with 11 bases between them. The chain's CDR3 is CASSLARDTAYEQYF. The CDR3 DNA follows: TGTGCCAGCAGCTTAGCGCGGGACACGGCCTACGAGCAGTACTTC.

The V gene is TRBV6-4, the J gene TRBJ2-7; 7 bases align to TRBD2. Germline assignment: CDR1 MRHNA and CDR2 SNTAGT. J lost 0 bases, V lost 6 bases, and 11 bases had no gene match. The CDR3 runs to 16 residues. Here the CDR3 DNA reads TGTGCCAGCAGCACCAAAGGGACTATAGACTCCTACGAGCAGTACTTC. Encoded protein: CASSTKGTIDSYEQYF.

This clone was observed a single time. The chain links TRBV4-1 to TRBJ2-7; TRBD1 agrees at 10 bases. Losses at the gene ends were 5 bases for V and 3 bases for J; bases not matched to a gene: 4. Germline V gives CDR1 MGHRA, CDR2 YSYEKL. The CDR3 runs 14 residues. Written as DNA, the CDR3 is TGCGCCAGCAGCTACCGGGACAGGGGCTACGAGCAGTACTTC. It encodes CASSYRDRGYEQYF.